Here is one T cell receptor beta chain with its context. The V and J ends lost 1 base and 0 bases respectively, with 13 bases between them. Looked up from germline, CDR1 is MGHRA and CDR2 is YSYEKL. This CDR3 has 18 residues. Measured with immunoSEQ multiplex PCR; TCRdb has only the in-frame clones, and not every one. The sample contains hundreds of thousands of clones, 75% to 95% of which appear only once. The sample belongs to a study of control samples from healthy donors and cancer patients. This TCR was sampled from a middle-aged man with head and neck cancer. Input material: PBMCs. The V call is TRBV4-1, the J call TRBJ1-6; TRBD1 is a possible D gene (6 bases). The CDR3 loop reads CASSQGATGSSYNSPLHF. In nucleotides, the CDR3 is TGCGCCAGCAGCCAAGGAGCTACAGGGAGCTCCTATAATTCACCCCTCCACTTT.